The clone carrying this T cell receptor beta chain appeared a few times. The target antigen is unknown. The CDR3 is 15 residues long. Germline CDR1 SGHTA, CDR2 FQGNSA. Trimming shortened V by 2 bases and J by 6 bases, and 14 bases separated the two germline ends. The data are from a study of cytomegalovirus exposure and HLA in healthy donors. Study observations and caveats: Presence/absence analyses treated sequencing depth as roughly uniform across donors. Rare TCR sequences dominated, though some public TCRs recurred in many donors. A link between a missense DCLRE1C variant and TCR beta V- and J-gene trimming emerged from a later analysis. Clonal expansion, a later analysis showed, was greater in HLA-associated TCR beta chains than in equally common others.

The PCR contained 60 Vbeta and 13 Jbeta primers. Sequencing was performed with immunoSEQ multiplex PCR; in TCRdb, only in-frame clones are kept and a portion is missing. The sample contains tens of thousands of clones, around 68% of which appear only once. The chain is built from TRBV7-2 and TRBJ2-1, with D possibly being TRBD1 (5 bases). The specimen was PBMCs. This TCR came from a man in his forties or fifties in good health and CMV-seropositive. The CDR3 nucleotides are TGTGCCAGCAGCTTATTAAAGGGGAAAACCAATGAGCAGTTCTTC. This encodes CASSLLKGKTNEQFF.